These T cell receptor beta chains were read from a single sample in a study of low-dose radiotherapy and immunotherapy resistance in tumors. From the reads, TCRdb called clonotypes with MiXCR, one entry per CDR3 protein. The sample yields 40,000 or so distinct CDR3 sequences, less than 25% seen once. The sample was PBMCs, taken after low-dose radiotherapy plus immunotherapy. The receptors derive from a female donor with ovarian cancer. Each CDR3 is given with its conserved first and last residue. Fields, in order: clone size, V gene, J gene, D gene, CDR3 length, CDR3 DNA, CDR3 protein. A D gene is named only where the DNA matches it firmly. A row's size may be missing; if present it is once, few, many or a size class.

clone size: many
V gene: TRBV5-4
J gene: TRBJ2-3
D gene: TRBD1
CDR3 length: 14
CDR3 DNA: TGTGCCAGCAGCTTTACACAGGGGACAGATACGCAGTATTTT
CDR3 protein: CASSFTQGTDTQYF

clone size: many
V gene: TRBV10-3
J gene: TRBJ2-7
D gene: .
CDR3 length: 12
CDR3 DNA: TGTGCCATCAGTGAGTCTTCCTACGAGCAGTACTTC
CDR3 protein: CAISESSYEQYF

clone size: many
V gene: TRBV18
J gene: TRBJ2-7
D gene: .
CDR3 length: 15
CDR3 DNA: TGTGCCAGCTCAGCGTTGGGCGGCTCTTCCTACGAGCAGTACTTC
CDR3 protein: CASSALGGSSYEQYF

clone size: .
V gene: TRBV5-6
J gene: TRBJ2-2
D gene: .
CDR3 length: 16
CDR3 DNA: TGTGCCAGCAGCTTTAGCGTAACGAACACCGGGGAGCTGTTGTTTTTT
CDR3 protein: CASSFSVTNTGELLFF

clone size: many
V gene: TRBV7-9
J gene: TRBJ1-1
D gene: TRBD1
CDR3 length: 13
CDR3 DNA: TGTGCCAGCAGCCAGACAGGGATCACTGAAGCTTTCTTT
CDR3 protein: CASSQTGITEAFF

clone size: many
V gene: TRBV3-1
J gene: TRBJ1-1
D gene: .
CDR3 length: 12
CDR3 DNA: TGTGCCAGCAGCCCCACGACAGGCTTAGCTTTCTTT
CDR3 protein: CASSPTTGLAFF

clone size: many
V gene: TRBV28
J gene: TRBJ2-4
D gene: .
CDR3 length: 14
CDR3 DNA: TGTGCCAGCAGTCCAACAGGATCCAGAAACATTCAGTACTTC
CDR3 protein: CASSPTGSRNIQYF

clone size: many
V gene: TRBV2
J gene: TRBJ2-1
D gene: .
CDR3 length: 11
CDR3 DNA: TGTGCCAGCAGTGAGCCCCGCCGGCAGTTCTTC
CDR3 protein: CASSEPRRQFF

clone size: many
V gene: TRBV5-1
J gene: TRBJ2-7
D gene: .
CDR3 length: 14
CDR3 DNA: TGTGCCAGCAGCTTGACGTTGGGGTGGTACGAGCAGTACTTC
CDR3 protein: CASSLTLGWYEQYF

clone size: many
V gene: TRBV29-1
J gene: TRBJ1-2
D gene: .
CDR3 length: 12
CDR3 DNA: TGCAGCGTTGAAGGGGCAGGGAATGGCTACACCTTC
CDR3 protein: CSVEGAGNGYTF

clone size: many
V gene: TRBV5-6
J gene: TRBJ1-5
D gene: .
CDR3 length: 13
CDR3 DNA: TGTGCCAGCAGCTCTCTATCCGGGGGGCCCCAGCATTTT
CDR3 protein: CASSSLSGGPQHF

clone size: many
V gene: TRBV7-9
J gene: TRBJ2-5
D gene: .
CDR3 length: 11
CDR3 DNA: TGTGCCAGCAGCTTAGAGGAGTCTCCGTACTTC
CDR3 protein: CASSLEESPYF

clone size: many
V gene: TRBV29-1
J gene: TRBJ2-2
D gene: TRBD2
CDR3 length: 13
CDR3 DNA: TGCAGCGGGGGAGGGGTAGGCACCGGGGAGCTGTTTTTT
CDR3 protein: CSGGGVGTGELFF

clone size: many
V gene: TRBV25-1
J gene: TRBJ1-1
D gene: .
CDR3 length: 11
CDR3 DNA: TGTGCCAGCAGTGAAACAGGGAAAGCTTTCTTT
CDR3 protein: CASSETGKAFF

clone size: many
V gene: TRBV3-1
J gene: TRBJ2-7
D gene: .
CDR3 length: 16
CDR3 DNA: TGTGCCAGCAGCCAACGCTCCCCTAGCGCCTCCTACGAGCAGTACTTC
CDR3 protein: CASSQRSPSASYEQYF

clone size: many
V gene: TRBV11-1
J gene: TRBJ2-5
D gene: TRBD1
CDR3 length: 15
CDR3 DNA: TGTGCCAGCAGCCTTACCGGGACAGCGCAAGAGACCCAGTACTTC
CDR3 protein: CASSLTGTAQETQYF

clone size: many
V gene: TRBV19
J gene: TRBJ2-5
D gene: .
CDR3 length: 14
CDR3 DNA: TGTGCCAGTACCTCGGACAGAAACCAAGAGACCCAGTACTTC
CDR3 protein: CASTSDRNQETQYF

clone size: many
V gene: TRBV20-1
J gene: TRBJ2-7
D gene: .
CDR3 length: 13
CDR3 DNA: TGCAGTGCCAGGGGTCCTAATATCTACGAGCAGTACTTC
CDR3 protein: CSARGPNIYEQYF

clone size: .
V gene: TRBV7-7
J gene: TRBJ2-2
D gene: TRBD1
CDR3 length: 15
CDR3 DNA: TGTGCTAGCAGCGCACGGGGACAGGGATCCGGGGAGCTGTTTTTT
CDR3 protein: CASSARGQGSGELFF

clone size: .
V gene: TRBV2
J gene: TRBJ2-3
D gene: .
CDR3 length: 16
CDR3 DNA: TGTGCCAGCAACCCCGGGGTCCGGGCCTCGACAGATACGCAGTATTTT
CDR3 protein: CASNPGVRASTDTQYF

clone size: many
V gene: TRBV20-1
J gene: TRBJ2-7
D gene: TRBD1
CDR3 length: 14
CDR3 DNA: TGCAGTGCTAGACTAGACAGGGGGCAGAACGAGCAGTACTTC
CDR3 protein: CSARLDRGQNEQYF